These 8 T cell receptor beta chains share one sample of origin, sequenced in a study of blood T cell repertoires in COVID-19 (TCRdb year 2020). Libraries came from the immunoSEQ multiplex PCR assay. Entries here come from immuneACCESS through TCRdb and include only in-frame sequences with V and J called. Some clones fail to appear in such tables; in the studies checked, an unresolved V gene covers under half of the shortfall, and the cause of the remainder is unknown. This sample is represented by fewer than 300,000 clones; 80% to 95% of them were singletons. Of the sample, approximately 2.6% falls within the top ten clones. The material sequenced was peripheral blood. The receptors derive from a person aged 18-29 years with COVID-19, enrolled during active disease.

The chain carries TRBV28 and TRBJ1-5, with D perhaps matching TRBD1 (6 bases). V lost 4 bases to trimming and J lost 1 base, with 14 bases between them. The CDR3 length is 16 residues. The germline gives CDR1 MDHEN, CDR2 SYDVKM. Written as DNA, the CDR3 is TGTGCCAGCAGTTCCCGGGGAGGGGGGAGCAATCAGCCCCAGCATTTT. Its protein product is CASSSRGGGSNQPQHF.

V gene TRBV19 combines with J gene TRBJ1-1, with D possibly being TRBD1 (6 bases). The CDR3 contains 12 residues. CDR1 and CDR2 (germline): LNHDA, SQIVND (reference sequence). Trimming removed 7 bases from V and 3 bases from J, with 9 bases in between. In nucleotides, the CDR3 is TGTGCCAGTAAGTACAGGGACACTGAAGCTTTCTTT. It specifies CASKYRDTEAFF.

This chain connects TRBV6-2 or TRBV6-3 to TRBJ2-4; D possibly corresponds to TRBD2 (5 bases). The CDR3 has 13 amino acids. V gave up 4 bases and J gave up 9 bases, with 13 bases separating them. Germline V gene sequence: CDR1 MNHEY, CDR2 SVGEGT. CDR3 amino acids: CASSSNRGGIQYF. For the CDR3, the DNA is TGTGCCAGCAGTTCAAACCGAGGAGGCATTCAGTACTTC.

The genes are TRBV27 and TRBJ2-3; 8 bases match TRBD2. Germline CDR1 MNHEY, CDR2 SMNVEV (reference sequence). V was clipped by 5 bases and J by 2 bases; unmatched bases: 12. The CDR3 covers 17 residues. The CDR3 region is CASSPLRGAGATDTQYF. CDR3 in DNA: TGTGCCAGCAGTCCACTCCGTGGAGCGGGAGCCACAGATACGCAGTATTTT.

V usage is TRBV27 and J usage is TRBJ1-6; 7 bases match TRBD1. Germline assignment: CDR1 MNHEY and CDR2 SMNVEV (reference sequence). Trimming at V came to 6 bases and at J to 4 bases, leaving 12 bases not matched to a gene. CDR3 length equals 17 residues. Here the CDR3 reads CASSKFPPGQYNSPLHF. CDR3 sequence (DNA): TGTGCCAGCAGCAAGTTTCCCCCGGGACAGTATAATTCACCCCTCCACTTT.

CDR3 DNA sequence: TGCGCCAGCAGCCAAGGTAGGATGAAAGGGGGCGTAATCTGGAGGAACACTGAAGCTTTCTTT. The encoded protein is CASSQGRMKGGVIWRNTEAFF. The V call is TRBV4-1, the J call TRBJ1-1; 7 nucleotides line up with TRBD1. Germline assignment: CDR1 MGHRA and CDR2 YSYEKL. The CDR3 consists of 21 residues. J gave up 1 base and V 1 base, and 21 bases lay outside the gene matches.

The chain carries TRBV5-6 and TRBJ2-7; TRBD1 agrees at 9 bases. Germline CDR1 reads SGHDT; CDR2 reads YYEEEE. The CDR3 is 14 residues long. V trimming: 3 bases; J trimming: 2 bases; junction bases outside the gene matches: 3. The CDR3 DNA reads TGTGCCAGCAGCTGGACAGGGGCGGCCTACGAGCAGTACTTC. It yields the protein CASSWTGAAYEQYF.

This clone was seen a handful of times. V and J are TRBV6-5 and TRBJ2-2; weak D call: TRBD1 (6 bases). CDR1 and CDR2 (germline): MNHEY, SVGAGI. The CDR3 totals 11 residues. Trimming removed 8 bases at V and 7 bases at J, with 8 bases between. This CDR3 is CASRGGGELFF. For the CDR3, the DNA is TGTGCCAGCCGAGGGGGCGGGGAGCTGTTTTTT.